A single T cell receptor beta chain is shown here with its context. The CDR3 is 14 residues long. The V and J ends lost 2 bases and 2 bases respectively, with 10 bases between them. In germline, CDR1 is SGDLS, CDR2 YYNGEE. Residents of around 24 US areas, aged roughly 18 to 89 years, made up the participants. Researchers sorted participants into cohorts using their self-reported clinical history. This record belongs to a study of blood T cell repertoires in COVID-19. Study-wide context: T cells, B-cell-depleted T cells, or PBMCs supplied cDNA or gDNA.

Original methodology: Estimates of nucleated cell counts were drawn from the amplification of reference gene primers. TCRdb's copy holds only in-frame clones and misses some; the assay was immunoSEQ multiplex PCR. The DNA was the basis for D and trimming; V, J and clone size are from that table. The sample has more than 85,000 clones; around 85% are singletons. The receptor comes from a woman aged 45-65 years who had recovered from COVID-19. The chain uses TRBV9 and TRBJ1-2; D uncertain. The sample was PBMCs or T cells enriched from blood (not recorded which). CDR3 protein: CASSVSSANYGYTF. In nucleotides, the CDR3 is TGTGCCAGCAGCGTGTCCTCAGCGAACTATGGCTACACCTTC.